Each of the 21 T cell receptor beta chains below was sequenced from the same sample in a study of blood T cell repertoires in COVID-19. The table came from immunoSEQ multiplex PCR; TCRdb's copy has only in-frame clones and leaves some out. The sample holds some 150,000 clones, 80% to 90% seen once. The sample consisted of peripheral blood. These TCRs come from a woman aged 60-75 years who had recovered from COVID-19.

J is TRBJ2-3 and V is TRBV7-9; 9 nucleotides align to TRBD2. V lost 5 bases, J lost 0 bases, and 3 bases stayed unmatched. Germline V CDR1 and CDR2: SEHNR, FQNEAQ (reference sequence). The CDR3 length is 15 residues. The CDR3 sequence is CASSMGLASTDTQYF. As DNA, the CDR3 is TGTGCCAGCAGCATGGGACTAGCTAGCACAGATACGCAGTATTTT.

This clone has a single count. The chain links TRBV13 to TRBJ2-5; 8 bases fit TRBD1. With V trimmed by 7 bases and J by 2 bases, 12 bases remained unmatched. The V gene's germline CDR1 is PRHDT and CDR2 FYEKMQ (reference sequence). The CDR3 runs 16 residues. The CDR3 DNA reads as TGTGCCAGCAACGATGGGACAGGTCTAATTCAAGAGACCCAGTACTTC. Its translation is CASNDGTGLIQETQYF.

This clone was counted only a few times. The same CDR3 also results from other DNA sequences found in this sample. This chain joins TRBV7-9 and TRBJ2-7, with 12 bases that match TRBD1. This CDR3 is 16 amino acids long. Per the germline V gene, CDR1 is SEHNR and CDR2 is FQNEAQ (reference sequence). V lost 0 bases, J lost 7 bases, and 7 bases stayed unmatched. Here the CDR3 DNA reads TGTGCCAGCAGCTTAGCGCTGGGACAGGGGGCGAGGGAGCAGTACTTC. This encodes CASSLALGQGAREQYF.

CDR3 DNA: TGCGCCAGCAGCTTCGCAGGGAACCAAGAGACCCAGTACTTC. It specifies CASSFAGNQETQYF. The V and J genes are TRBV5-1 and TRBJ2-5; D possibly corresponds to TRBD1 (5 bases). Trimming removed 2 bases from V and 0 bases from J, with 8 bases in between. The CDR3 runs to 14 residues. Germline V lookup: CDR1 SGHRS, CDR2 YFSETQ.

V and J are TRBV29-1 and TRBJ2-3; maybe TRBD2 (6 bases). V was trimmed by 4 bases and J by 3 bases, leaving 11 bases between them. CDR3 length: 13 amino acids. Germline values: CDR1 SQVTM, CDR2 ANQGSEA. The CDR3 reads CSVGGRRTDTQYF. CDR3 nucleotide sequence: TGCAGCGTTGGGGGGAGGAGGACAGATACGCAGTATTTT.

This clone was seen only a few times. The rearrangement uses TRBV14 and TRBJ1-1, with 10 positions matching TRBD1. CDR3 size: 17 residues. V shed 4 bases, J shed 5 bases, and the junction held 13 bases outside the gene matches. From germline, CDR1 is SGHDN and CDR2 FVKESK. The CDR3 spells CASSLISGTGEETEAFF. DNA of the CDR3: TGTGCCAGCAGCCTCATTTCCGGGACAGGGGAGGAAACTGAAGCTTTCTTT.

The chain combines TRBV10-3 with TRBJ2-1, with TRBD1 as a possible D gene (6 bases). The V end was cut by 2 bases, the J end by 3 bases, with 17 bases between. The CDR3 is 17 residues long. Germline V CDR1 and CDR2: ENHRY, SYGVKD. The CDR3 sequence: CAISESRQDTNYNEQFF. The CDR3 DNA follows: TGTGCCATCAGTGAGAGCCGACAGGACACAAACTACAATGAGCAGTTCTTC.

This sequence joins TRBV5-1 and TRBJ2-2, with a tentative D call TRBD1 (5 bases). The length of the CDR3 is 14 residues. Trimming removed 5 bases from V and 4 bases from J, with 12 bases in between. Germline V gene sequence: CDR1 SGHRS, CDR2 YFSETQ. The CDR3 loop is CASRYDSRTGELFF. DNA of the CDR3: TGCGCCAGCAGATACGACAGTCGCACCGGGGAGCTGTTTTTT.

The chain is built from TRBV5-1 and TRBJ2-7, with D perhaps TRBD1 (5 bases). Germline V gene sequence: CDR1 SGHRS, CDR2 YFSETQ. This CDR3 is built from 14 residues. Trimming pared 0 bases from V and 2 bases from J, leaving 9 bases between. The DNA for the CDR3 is TGCGCCAGCAGCTTGGATGGGGCTGCCTACGAGCAGTACTTC. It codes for CASSLDGAAYEQYF. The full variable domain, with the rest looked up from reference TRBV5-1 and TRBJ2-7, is KAGVTQTPRYLIKTRGQQVTLSCSPISGHRSVSWYQQTPGQGLQFLFEYFSETQRNKGNFPGRFSGRQFSNSRSEMNVSTLELGDSALYLCASSLDGAAYEQYFGPGTRLTVT.

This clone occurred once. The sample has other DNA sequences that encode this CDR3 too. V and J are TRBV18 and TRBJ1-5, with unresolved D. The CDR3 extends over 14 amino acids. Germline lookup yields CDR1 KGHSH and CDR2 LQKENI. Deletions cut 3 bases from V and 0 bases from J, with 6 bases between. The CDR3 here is CASSPSDSNQPQHF. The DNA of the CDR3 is TGTGCCAGCTCACCTTCAGATAGCAATCAGCCCCAGCATTTT. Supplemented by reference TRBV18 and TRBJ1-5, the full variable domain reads NAGVMQNPRHLVRRRGQEARLRCSPMKGHSHVYWYRQLPEEGLKFMVYLQKENIIDESGMPKERFSAEFPKEGPSILRIQQVVRGDSAAYFCASSPSDSNQPQHFGDGTRLSIL.

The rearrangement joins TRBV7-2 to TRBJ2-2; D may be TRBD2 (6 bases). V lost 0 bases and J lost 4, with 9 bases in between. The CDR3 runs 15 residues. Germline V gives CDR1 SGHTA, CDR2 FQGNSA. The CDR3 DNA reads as TGTGCCAGCAGCTTAGCGTTGGGGGGCACCGGGGAGCTGTTTTTT. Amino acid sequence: CASSLALGGTGELFF. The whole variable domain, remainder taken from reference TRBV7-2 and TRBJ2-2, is GAGVSQSPSNKVTEKGKDVELRCDPISGHTALYWYRQSLGQGLEFLIYFQGNSAPDKSGLPSDRFSAERTGGSVSTLTIQRTQQEDSAVYLCASSLALGGTGELFFGEGSRLTVL.

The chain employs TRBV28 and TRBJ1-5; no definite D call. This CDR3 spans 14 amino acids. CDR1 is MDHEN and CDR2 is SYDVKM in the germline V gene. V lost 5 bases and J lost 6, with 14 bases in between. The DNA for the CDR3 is TGTGCCAGCAGTCCCCTGACTGGGTCTCAGCCCCAGCATTTT. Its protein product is CASSPLTGSQPQHF.

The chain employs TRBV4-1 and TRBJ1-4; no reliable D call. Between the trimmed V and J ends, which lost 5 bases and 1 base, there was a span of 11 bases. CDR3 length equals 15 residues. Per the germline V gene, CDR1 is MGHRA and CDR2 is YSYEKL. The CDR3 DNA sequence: TGCGCCAGCAGCACCCAGCGGGGAACTAATGAAAAACTGTTTTTT. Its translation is CASSTQRGTNEKLFF.

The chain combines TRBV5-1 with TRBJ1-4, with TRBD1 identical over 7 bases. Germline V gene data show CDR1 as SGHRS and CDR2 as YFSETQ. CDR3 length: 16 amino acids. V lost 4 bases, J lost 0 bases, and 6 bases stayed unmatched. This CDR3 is CASSRQGDATNEKLFF. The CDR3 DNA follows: TGCGCCAGCAGCAGGCAGGGGGATGCAACTAATGAAAAACTGTTTTTT.

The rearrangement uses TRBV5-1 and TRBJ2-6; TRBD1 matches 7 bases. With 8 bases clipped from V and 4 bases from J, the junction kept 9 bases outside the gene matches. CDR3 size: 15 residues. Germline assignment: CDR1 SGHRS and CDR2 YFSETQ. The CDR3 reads CASQITGAGANVLTF. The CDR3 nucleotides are TGCGCCAGTCAGATTACAGGGGCCGGGGCCAACGTCCTGACTTTC. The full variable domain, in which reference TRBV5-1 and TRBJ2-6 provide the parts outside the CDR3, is KAGVTQTPRYLIKTRGQQVTLSCSPISGHRSVSWYQQTPGQGLQFLFEYFSETQRNKGNFPGRFSGRQFSNSRSEMNVSTLELGDSALYLCASQITGAGANVLTFGAGSRLTVL.

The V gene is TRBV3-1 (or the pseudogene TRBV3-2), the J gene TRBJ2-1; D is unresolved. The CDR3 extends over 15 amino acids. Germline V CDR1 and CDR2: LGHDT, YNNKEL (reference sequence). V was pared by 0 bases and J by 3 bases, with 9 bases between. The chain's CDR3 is CASSQDLSFYNEQFF. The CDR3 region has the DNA TGTGCCAGCAGCCAAGATCTCAGTTTCTACAATGAGCAGTTCTTC.

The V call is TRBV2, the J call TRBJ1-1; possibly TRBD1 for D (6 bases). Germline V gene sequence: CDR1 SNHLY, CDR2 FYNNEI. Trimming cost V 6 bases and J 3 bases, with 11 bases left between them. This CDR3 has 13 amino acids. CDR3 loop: CASSIAGDTEAFF. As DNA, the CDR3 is TGTGCCAGCAGCATCGCAGGGGACACTGAAGCTTTCTTT.

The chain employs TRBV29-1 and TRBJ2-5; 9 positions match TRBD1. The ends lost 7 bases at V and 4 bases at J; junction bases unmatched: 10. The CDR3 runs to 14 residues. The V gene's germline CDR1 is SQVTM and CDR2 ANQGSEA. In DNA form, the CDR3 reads TGCAGCGGGACCGGGACAGGGTTGGCAGAGACCCAGTACTTC. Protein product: CSGTGTGLAETQYF.

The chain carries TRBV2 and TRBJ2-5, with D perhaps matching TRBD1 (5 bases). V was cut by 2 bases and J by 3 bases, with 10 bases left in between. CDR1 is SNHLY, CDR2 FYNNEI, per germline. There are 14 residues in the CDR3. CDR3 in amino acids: CASSEQGGKETQYF. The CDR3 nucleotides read TGTGCCAGCAGTGAACAGGGTGGTAAAGAGACCCAGTACTTC. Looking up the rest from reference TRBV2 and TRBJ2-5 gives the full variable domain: EPEVTQTPSHQVTQMGQEVILRCVPISNHLYFYWYRQILGQKVEFLVSFYNNEISEKSEIFDDQFSVERPDGSNFTLKIRSTKLEDSAMYFCASSEQGGKETQYFGPGTRLLVL.

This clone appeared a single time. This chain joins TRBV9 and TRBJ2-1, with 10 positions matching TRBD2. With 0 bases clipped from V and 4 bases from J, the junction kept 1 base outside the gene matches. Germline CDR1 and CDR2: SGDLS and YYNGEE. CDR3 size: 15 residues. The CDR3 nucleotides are TGTGCCAGCAGCGTAGGTAGCGGGGGGTACAATGAGCAGTTCTTC. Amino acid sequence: CASSVGSGGYNEQFF.

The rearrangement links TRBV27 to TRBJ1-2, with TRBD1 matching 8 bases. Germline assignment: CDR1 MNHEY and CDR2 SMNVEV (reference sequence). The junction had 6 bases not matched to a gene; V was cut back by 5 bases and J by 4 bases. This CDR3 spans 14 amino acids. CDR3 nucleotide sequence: TGTGCCAGCAGTGTACAGGGGGTTAGCTATGGCTACACCTTC. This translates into CASSVQGVSYGYTF.